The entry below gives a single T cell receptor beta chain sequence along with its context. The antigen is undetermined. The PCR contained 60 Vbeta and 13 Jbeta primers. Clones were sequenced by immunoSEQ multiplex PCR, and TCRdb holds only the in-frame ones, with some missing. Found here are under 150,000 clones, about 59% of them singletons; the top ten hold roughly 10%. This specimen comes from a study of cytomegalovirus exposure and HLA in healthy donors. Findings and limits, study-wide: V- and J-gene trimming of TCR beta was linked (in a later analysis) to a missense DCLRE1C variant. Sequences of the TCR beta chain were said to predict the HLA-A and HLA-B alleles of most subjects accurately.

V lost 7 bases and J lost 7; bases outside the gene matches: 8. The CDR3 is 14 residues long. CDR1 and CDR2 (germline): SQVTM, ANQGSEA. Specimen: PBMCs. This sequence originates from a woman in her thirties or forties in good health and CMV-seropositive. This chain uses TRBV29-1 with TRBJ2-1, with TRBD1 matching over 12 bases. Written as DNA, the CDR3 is TGCAGCGCTACGGGACAGGGGGCGGTGAATGAGCAGTTCTTC. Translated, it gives CSATGQGAVNEQFF.